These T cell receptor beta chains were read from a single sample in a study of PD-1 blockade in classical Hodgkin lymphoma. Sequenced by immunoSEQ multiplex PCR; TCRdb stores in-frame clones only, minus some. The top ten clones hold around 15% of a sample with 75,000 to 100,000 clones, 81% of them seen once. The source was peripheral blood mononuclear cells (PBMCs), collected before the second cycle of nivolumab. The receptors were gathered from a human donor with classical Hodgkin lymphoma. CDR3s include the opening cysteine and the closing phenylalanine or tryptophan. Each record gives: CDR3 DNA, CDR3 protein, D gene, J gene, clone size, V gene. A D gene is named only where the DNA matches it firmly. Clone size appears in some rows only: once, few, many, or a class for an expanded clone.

DNA: TGTGCCAGCACCCTCAGCCCGGCAGGGGGATATGGCTACACCTTC
CDR3: CASTLSPAGGYGYTF
D: TRBD1
J: TRBJ1-2
size: -
V: TRBV9

DNA: TGTGCCAGCAGCCCCGGGACCAGGGACGTGGATGAGCAGTTCTTC
CDR3: CASSPGTRDVDEQFF
D: -
J: TRBJ2-1
size: -
V: TRBV7-2

DNA: TGCGCCAGCAGCCAAGCCTCCGGGACAGACTCCTACGAGCAGTACTTC
CDR3: CASSQASGTDSYEQYF
D: TRBD1
J: TRBJ2-7
size: -
V: TRBV4-1

DNA: TGTGCCAGCAGTTTGGCTGAAAAACTGTTTTTT
CDR3: CASSLAEKLFF
D: -
J: TRBJ1-4
size: few
V: TRBV28

DNA: TGTGCCAGCAATACAGGGGGGTCGGATAATGAAAAACTGTTTTTT
CDR3: CASNTGGSDNEKLFF
D: TRBD1
J: TRBJ1-4
size: -
V: TRBV6-5

DNA: TGTGCCAGCTCACCACCGGCGGGAGGGCGTGATACGCAGTATTTT
CDR3: CASSPPAGGRDTQYF
D: TRBD2
J: TRBJ2-3
size: -
V: TRBV18

DNA: TGTGCCAGCACCCGCGAAGGTCTAGCGGCCTACAATGAGCAGTTCTTC
CDR3: CASTREGLAAYNEQFF
D: TRBD2
J: TRBJ2-1
size: -
V: TRBV5-4

DNA: TGTGCCAGCAGCTTAGAGGGGGGCGCGGACACTGAAGCTTTCTTT
CDR3: CASSLEGGADTEAFF
D: -
J: TRBJ1-1
size: -
V: TRBV7-2

DNA: TGTGCCAGCAGTTTTAGCGGAACGCAGTATTTT
CDR3: CASSFSGTQYF
D: -
J: TRBJ2-3
size: -
V: TRBV2

DNA: TGTGCCAGTAGTATCGCGCTAGCGGGATACAATGAGCAGTTCTTC
CDR3: CASSIALAGYNEQFF
D: TRBD2
J: TRBJ2-1
size: -
V: TRBV19

DNA: TGTGCCAGCAGTTTCCGGGGGGTAACCGGGGAGCTGTTTTTT
CDR3: CASSFRGVTGELFF
D: TRBD2
J: TRBJ2-2
size: few
V: TRBV5-4

DNA: TGTGCCACCAGCAGACTAGGGAGCGGGGCCGACAATGAGCAGTTCTTC
CDR3: CATSRLGSGADNEQFF
D: TRBD2
J: TRBJ2-1
size: -
V: TRBV15

DNA: TGTGCCAGCAGCCGCCAGACTAGCCGGAACACCGGGGAGCTGTTTTTT
CDR3: CASSRQTSRNTGELFF
D: TRBD2
J: TRBJ2-2
size: -
V: TRBV11-2

DNA: TGTGCCAGCAGCCCCGGGACTAGCGGGGGGATACAAGAGACCCAGTACTTC
CDR3: CASSPGTSGGIQETQYF
D: TRBD2
J: TRBJ2-5
size: -
V: TRBV7-7

DNA: TGTGCCAGCAGAGGCCCCTCCTACGAGCAGTACTTC
CDR3: CASRGPSYEQYF
D: -
J: TRBJ2-7
size: -
V: TRBV6-1

DNA: TGTGCCAGCAGCCACGCCGGACAGATCCAAGAGACCCAGTACTTC
CDR3: CASSHAGQIQETQYF
D: -
J: TRBJ2-5
size: -
V: TRBV7-9

DNA: TGTGCCAGCAGCCAGCTAGCGGCAGCGAACACCGGGGAGCTGTTTTTT
CDR3: CASSQLAAANTGELFF
D: TRBD2
J: TRBJ2-2
size: -
V: TRBV7-2

DNA: TGCGCCAGCAGCCAAGGAGGGGGCGGGCACACGCAGTATTTT
CDR3: CASSQGGGGHTQYF
D: TRBD1
J: TRBJ2-3
size: once
V: TRBV4-3

DNA: TGTGCCATCAGTGAACAGGGTGGGCAGAGTGAAAAACTGTTTTTT
CDR3: CAISEQGGQSEKLFF
D: -
J: TRBJ1-4
size: once
V: TRBV10-3

DNA: TGTGCCTGGAGTCCCGGACCTATCGCCATATATTTT
CDR3: CAWSPGPIAIYF
D: -
J: TRBJ1-3
size: -
V: TRBV30

DNA: TGTGCCTGGAGTGTCGGGACTAGCTTCGATTTT
CDR3: CAWSVGTSFDF
D: TRBD2
J: TRBJ2-3
size: -
V: TRBV30

DNA: TGTGCCATCACTCCCAGTCCGGAGAATTGGGGCTACACCTTC
CDR3: CAITPSPENWGYTF
D: -
J: TRBJ1-2
size: -
V: TRBV10-3

DNA: TGTGCCAGCAGTGAAGTTATAGCGGGCCAGCAGTTCTTC
CDR3: CASSEVIAGQQFF
D: TRBD2
J: TRBJ2-1
size: -
V: TRBV2

DNA: TGTGCCAGCAGCCAGACTAGCGTTCCCGGGGAGCTGTTTTTT
CDR3: CASSQTSVPGELFF
D: TRBD2
J: TRBJ2-2
size: -
V: TRBV5-4

DNA: TGTGCCATCAGTGATTCCGACAGACTTTCGATGGCCCAGCATTTT
CDR3: CAISDSDRLSMAQHF
D: -
J: TRBJ1-5
size: -
V: TRBV10-3

DNA: TGTGCCACCTCGCCCGACACAACTAATGAAAAACTGTTTTTT
CDR3: CATSPDTTNEKLFF
D: -
J: TRBJ1-4
size: -
V: TRBV10-3

DNA: TGCAGCGTTACTAGCGGCGTAGCCAAAAACATTCAGTACTTC
CDR3: CSVTSGVAKNIQYF
D: TRBD2
J: TRBJ2-4
size: -
V: TRBV29-1

DNA: TGTGCCAGCACCTTTCCCAAGAACACTGAAGCTTTCTTT
CDR3: CASTFPKNTEAFF
D: -
J: TRBJ1-1
size: -
V: TRBV28

DNA: TGCAGCGTGGGGGGACAGGGGGCCGGCTACACCTTC
CDR3: CSVGGQGAGYTF
D: TRBD1
J: TRBJ1-2
size: -
V: TRBV29-1

DNA: TGTGCCAGCACCACAGGGACGTATAGCAATCAGCCCCAGCATTTT
CDR3: CASTTGTYSNQPQHF
D: -
J: TRBJ1-5
size: -
V: TRBV6-1

DNA: TGTGCCAGCAGCCCGAGGCCCATGAACACTGAAGCTTTCTTT
CDR3: CASSPRPMNTEAFF
D: -
J: TRBJ1-1
size: -
V: TRBV14

DNA: TGTGCCAGCAGCGTAGCTGATAGCGGGGACTACAATGAGCAGTTCTTC
CDR3: CASSVADSGDYNEQFF
D: TRBD2
J: TRBJ2-1
size: -
V: TRBV9

DNA: TGTGCCAGCAGGGACAGGGGCGCTGAAGCTTTCTTT
CDR3: CASRDRGAEAFF
D: TRBD1
J: TRBJ1-1
size: -
V: TRBV6-1

DNA: TGTGCCAGCAGAGACCCAGGACAGGGTCTAGAGACCCAGTACTTC
CDR3: CASRDPGQGLETQYF
D: TRBD1
J: TRBJ2-5
size: -
V: TRBV6-5

DNA: TGTGCCATCAGTGAGTCGGCAGGGACTAGCAATCAGCCCCAGCATTTT
CDR3: CAISESAGTSNQPQHF
D: -
J: TRBJ1-5
size: -
V: TRBV10-3